A single sample is the source of the 27 T cell receptor beta chains below, sequenced in a study of blood T cell repertoires in COVID-19. This table comes from immunoSEQ multiplex PCR, and its TCRdb copy is limited to in-frame clones, with some not included. The sample includes 140,000 to 150,000 clones, around 86% seen only once; the top ten take about 6%. Sequences were obtained from peripheral blood. Receptors were obtained from an elderly man with acute or convalescent COVID-19.

The chain employs TRBV3-1 (or the pseudogene TRBV3-2) and TRBJ1-5, with 8 nucleotides matching TRBD1. The trim removed 1 base at V and 9 bases at J, leaving 2 bases unmatched. Looked up from germline, CDR1 is LGHDT and CDR2 is YNNKEL (reference sequence). The CDR3 runs 13 residues. CDR3 protein: CASSQGQGRPQHF. The CDR3 DNA sequence: TGTGCCAGCAGCCAAGGACAGGGGAGGCCCCAGCATTTT.

The V gene is TRBV2, the J gene TRBJ2-5; the match to TRBD2 covers 7 bases. The germline V gene encodes CDR1 SNHLY and CDR2 FYNNEI. The CDR3 has 15 residues. Trimming took 0 bases from V and 9 from J; bases not matched to a gene: 10. CDR3: CASSEARGTKESQYF. CDR3 sequence (DNA): TGTGCCAGCAGTGAAGCGCGGGGGACTAAGGAGTCCCAGTACTTC.

The V and J genes are TRBV11-2 and TRBJ2-7, with TRBD2 identical over 10 bases. Germline V gene lookup returns CDR1 SGHAT and CDR2 FQNNGV. CDR3 length: 14 residues. Trimming cost V 5 bases and J 6 bases; bases outside gene matches: 7. CDR3 nucleotides: TGTGCCAGCAGCCCATACTCTAGCGGGAGCGAGCAGTACTTC. Translation: CASSPYSSGSEQYF. Supplemented by reference TRBV11-2 and TRBJ2-7, the full variable domain reads EAGVAQSPRYKIIEKRQSVAFWCNPISGHATLYWYQQILGQGPKLLIQFQNNGVVDDSQLPKDRFSAERLKGVDSTLKIQPAKLEDSAVYLCASSPYSSGSEQYFGPGTRLTVT.

The chain carries TRBV7-2 and TRBJ1-2; TRBD1 agrees at 10 bases. With V trimmed by 1 base and J by 1 base, 6 bases remained unmatched. This CDR3 spans 17 amino acids. Germline CDR1 SGHTA, CDR2 FQGNSA. The CDR3 protein is CASSLGGGQGLNYGYTF. CDR3 bases: TGTGCCAGCAGCTTAGGCGGGGGACAGGGGCTTAACTATGGCTACACCTTC.

This clone has only one observation. The V and J genes are TRBV5-1 and TRBJ2-7, with no clear D. Germline V lookup: CDR1 SGHRS, CDR2 YFSETQ. V was clipped by 5 bases and J by 0 bases, with 9 bases between them. This CDR3 is built from 13 residues. The CDR3 region has the DNA TGCGCCAGCAGTGCACAGAGCTCCTACGAGCAGTACTTC. It codes for CASSAQSSYEQYF.

This clone was recorded once. This rearrangement joins TRBV5-1 to TRBJ2-7, with 7 bases lining up with TRBD2. V dropped 0 bases and J dropped 2; count of bases not matched to a gene: 8. Germline V CDR1 and CDR2: SGHRS, YFSETQ. The CDR3 length is 16 residues. The CDR3 DNA reads as TGCGCCAGCAGCTTGGAAGGGCTAGCGGCAGCCTACGAGCAGTACTTC. This translates into CASSLEGLAAAYEQYF.

V usage is TRBV19 and J usage is TRBJ1-1, with 7 nucleotides matching TRBD1. The CDR3 is made up of 14 amino acids. Trimming cost V 3 bases and J 0 bases; bases outside gene matches: 1. In germline, CDR1 is LNHDA, CDR2 SQIVND (reference sequence). In DNA, the CDR3 is TGTGCCAGTAGTATCGGACAGGTGAACACTGAAGCTTTCTTT. Its protein is CASSIGQVNTEAFF.

This clone was observed a few times. The rearrangement joins TRBV6-1 to TRBJ1-5; D perhaps matches TRBD1 (5 bases). This CDR3 comprises 17 residues. Per germline, CDR1 MNHNS and CDR2 SASEGT. Trimming left V 4 bases short and J 0 bases short, with 16 bases between. The CDR3 region is CASSVGGIGSSNQPQHF. Written as DNA, the CDR3 is TGTGCCAGCAGTGTGGGGGGTATCGGGTCTAGCAATCAGCCCCAGCATTTT.

The chain recombines TRBV6-5 with TRBJ2-7; 7 bases agree with TRBD1. With 7 bases clipped from V and 3 bases from J, the junction kept 0 bases outside the gene matches. Germline CDR1 MNHEY, CDR2 SVGAGI. The CDR3 spans 11 residues. The CDR3 loop is CASTGGYEQYF. The CDR3 bases are TGTGCCAGCACAGGGGGCTACGAGCAGTACTTC.

The table lists this clone with a few counts. The chain is built from TRBV10-1 and TRBJ2-5; D is perhaps TRBD2 (6 bases). Per germline, CDR1 WNHNN and CDR2 SYGVQD (reference sequence). This CDR3 is 11 amino acids long. The V gene lost 10 bases and the J gene lost 4 bases, with 10 bases spanning the gap. The CDR3 region has the DNA TGCGCCACCTGGCGGGGAGAGACCCAGTACTTC. Protein: CATWRGETQYF.

CDR3 loop: CASSFMDRGNTEAFF. CDR3 nucleotide sequence: TGTGCCAGCAGTTTTATGGACAGGGGGAACACTGAAGCTTTCTTT. The chain has TRBV5-4 and TRBJ1-1; 9 nucleotides agree with TRBD1. The CDR3 consists of 15 residues. CDR1 is SGHNT, CDR2 YYREEE, per germline (reference sequence). The trim removed 5 bases at V and 1 base at J, leaving 6 bases unmatched.

The rearrangement joins TRBV3-1 (or the pseudogene TRBV3-2) to TRBJ2-5, with 10 bases lining up with TRBD2. This CDR3 spans 17 amino acids. Germline assignment: CDR1 LGHDT and CDR2 YNNKEL (reference sequence). The J segment lost 4 bases and the V segment lost 4 bases, leaving 12 bases of the junction unmatched. The CDR3 region has the DNA TGTGCCAGCAGCCGAGATCTAGCGGGAGACTTTCGAGAGACCCAGTACTTC. Translating it yields CASSRDLAGDFRETQYF.

This clone was seen once. CDR3 DNA: TGTGCCAGTAGTATAGGGGAGGGCCTTTTCCCCAATGAGCAGTTCTTC. It is translated as CASSIGEGLFPNEQFF. The chain couples TRBV19 to TRBJ2-1; 7 positions match TRBD2. The trim removed 1 base at V and 6 bases at J, leaving 9 bases unmatched. Germline V lookup: CDR1 LNHDA, CDR2 SQIVND (reference sequence). CDR3 length: 16 amino acids.

This clone was seen a few times. The chain recombines TRBV7-3 with TRBJ2-2; D gene ambiguous. The germline V gene has CDR1 SGHTA and CDR2 FQGTGA. This CDR3 is built from 12 residues. Deletions cut 0 bases from V and 10 bases from J, with 6 bases between. The CDR3: CASSLTGLELFF. The CDR3 coding sequence is TGTGCCAGCAGCTTAACCGGGTTGGAGCTGTTTTTT.

The chain is built from TRBV9 and TRBJ2-1; 9 bases are shared with TRBD2. CDR1 is SGDLS and CDR2 is YYNGEE in the germline V gene. V was clipped by 3 bases and J by 7 bases; unmatched bases: 20. The CDR3 totals 19 residues. The CDR3 DNA reads TGTGCCAGCAGCGCCCTAGTAAGTTATAGCGGGAGTAAGGGAAATGAGCAGTTCTTC. The encoded protein is CASSALVSYSGSKGNEQFF. Filled out from reference TRBV9 and TRBJ2-1, the complete variable domain reads DSGVTQTPKHLITATGQRVTLRCSPRSGDLSVYWYQQSLDQGLQFLIQYYNGEERAKGNILERFSAQQFPDLHSELNLSSLELGDSALYFCASSALVSYSGSKGNEQFFGPGTRLTVL.

This chain connects TRBV30 to TRBJ1-5; no definite D call. This CDR3 region has 13 residues. Germline V lookup: CDR1 GTSNPN, CDR2 SVGIG (reference sequence). V was clipped by 2 bases and J by 2 bases, with 7 bases between them. CDR3: CAWSSQGNQPQHF. The CDR3 DNA sequence: TGTGCCTGGAGTTCCCAGGGCAATCAGCCCCAGCATTTT.

This clone has only one observation. CDR3 sequence reads: CASSYSGTGHNSPLHF. Here the CDR3 DNA reads TGTGCCAGCAGTTACTCCGGGACAGGGCATAATTCACCCCTCCACTTT. This rearrangement joins TRBV6-5 to TRBJ1-6; the match to TRBD1 covers 9 bases. The CDR3 is made up of 16 amino acids. V lost 0 bases, J lost 5 bases, and 2 bases stayed unmatched. CDR1 MNHEY and CDR2 SVGAGI come from the germline V gene.

The genes are TRBV5-6 and TRBJ1-5, with TRBD1 matching over 9 bases. Per germline, CDR1 SGHDT and CDR2 YYEEEE. CDR3 size: 16 residues. The trim removed 2 bases at V and 3 bases at J, leaving 6 bases unmatched. The CDR3 is CASSFGTGSSNQPQHF. CDR3 coding DNA: TGTGCCAGCAGCTTCGGGACAGGGAGCTCCAATCAGCCCCAGCATTTT.

J is TRBJ1-4 and V is TRBV4-1; a possible D gene is TRBD1 (6 bases). Germline CDR1 MGHRA, CDR2 YSYEKL. V shed 0 bases and J shed 7 bases, with 30 bases lying between them. The CDR3 is 21 residues long. CDR3 in DNA: TGCGCCAGCAGCCAAGAAACCGGGCAGGGGAGAATCCTGGAGAAGAGTGAAAAACTGTTTTTT. Translated, it gives CASSQETGQGRILEKSEKLFF.

J is TRBJ1-1 and V is TRBV2; weak D call: TRBD1 (5 bases). Germline CDR1 reads SNHLY; CDR2 reads FYNNEI. The length of the CDR3 is 13 residues. Trimming stripped 8 bases from V and 6 bases from J, with 16 bases between. CDR3 sequence reads: CASGAATPPEAFF. The CDR3 nucleotides read TGTGCCAGCGGGGCAGCAACCCCACCTGAAGCTTTCTTT.

The chain links TRBV6-1 to TRBJ1-2; TRBD1 matches at 8 bases. The CDR3 covers 15 residues. The germline V gene encodes CDR1 MNHNS and CDR2 SASEGT. The ends lost 3 bases at V and 4 bases at J; junction bases unmatched: 7. CDR3: CASSEARGQVYGYTF. The DNA for the CDR3 is TGTGCCAGCAGTGAGGCCAGGGGGCAGGTCTATGGCTACACCTTC.

The chain combines TRBV21-1 with TRBJ1-5; the table's TRBD1 call for D was not verified on the DNA. TRBV21-1 is shown as a pseudogene. This CDR3 comprises 14 residues. The CDR3 nucleotides read TGTGCCAGCGTGCCCGGGACAGATAATCAGCCCCAGCATTTT. Its translation is CASVPGTDNQPQHF.

V and J are TRBV6-4 and TRBJ1-6; no clear D gene. The V and J ends lost 4 bases and 9 bases respectively, with 10 bases between them. The CDR3 is 13 amino acids. CDR1 and CDR2 (germline): MRHNA, SNTAGT. CDR3 in amino acids: CASSGGLVSPLHF. The CDR3 DNA is TGTGCCAGCAGTGGAGGGTTGGTTTCACCCCTCCACTTT.

The sample holds one count of this clone. The genes are TRBV6-6 and TRBJ1-2, with 11 bases aligning to TRBD1. The CDR3 runs 14 residues. Germline assignment: CDR1 MNHNY and CDR2 SVGAGI (reference sequence). Trimming took 6 bases from V and 8 from J; bases not matched to a gene: 8. In nucleotides, the CDR3 is TGTGCCAGCAGGCGGACAGGGGGCTCGGACGGCTACACCTTC. Residues: CASRRTGGSDGYTF.

CDR3 residues: CASTETSFNEQFF. DNA for the CDR3: TGTGCCAGCACAGAAACTAGTTTTAATGAGCAGTTCTTC. The chain has TRBV6-5 and TRBJ2-1; D possibly corresponds to TRBD2 (5 bases). The V and J ends lost 7 bases and 7 bases respectively, with 14 bases between them. Germline CDR1 and CDR2: MNHEY and SVGAGI. The CDR3 sequence is 13 residues long.

The CDR3 protein is CATSDPGQGAGEQYF. The DNA for the CDR3 is TGTGCCACCAGTGACCCAGGGCAGGGGGCAGGCGAGCAGTACTTC. The chain uses TRBV24-1 and TRBJ2-7; TRBD1 aligns across 8 bases. This CDR3 is 15 amino acids long. Germline CDR1 reads KGHDR; CDR2 reads SFDVKD. J gave up 6 bases and V 4 bases, and 10 bases lay outside the gene matches.

This chain joins TRBV9 and TRBJ1-3, with 8 bases identical to TRBD1. The germline V gene encodes CDR1 SGDLS and CDR2 YYNGEE. J was trimmed by 3 bases and V by 3 bases; bases with no gene match: 8. The CDR3 contains 16 residues. DNA for the CDR3: TGTGCCAGCAGCGGACAGGGGCTAGGGAGTGGAAACACCATATATTTT. Amino acids: CASSGQGLGSGNTIYF.